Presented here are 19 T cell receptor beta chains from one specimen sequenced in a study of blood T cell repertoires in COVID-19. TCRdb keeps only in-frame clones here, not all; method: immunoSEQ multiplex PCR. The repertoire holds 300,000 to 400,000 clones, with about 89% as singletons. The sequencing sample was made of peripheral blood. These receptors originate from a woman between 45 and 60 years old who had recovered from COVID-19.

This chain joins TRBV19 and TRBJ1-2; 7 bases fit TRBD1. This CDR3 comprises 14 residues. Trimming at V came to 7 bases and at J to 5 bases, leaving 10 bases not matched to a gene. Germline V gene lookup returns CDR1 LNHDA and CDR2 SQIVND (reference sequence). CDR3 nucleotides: TGTGCCAGTACCTCCGGGACAGAGAGGTATGGCTACACCTTC. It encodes CASTSGTERYGYTF.

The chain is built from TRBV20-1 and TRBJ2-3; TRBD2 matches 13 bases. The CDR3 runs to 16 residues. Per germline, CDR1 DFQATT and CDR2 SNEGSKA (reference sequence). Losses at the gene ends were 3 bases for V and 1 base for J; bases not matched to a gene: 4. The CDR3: CSASAGLAGGTDTQYF. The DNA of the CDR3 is TGCAGTGCTAGTGCCGGACTAGCGGGGGGCACAGATACGCAGTATTTT.

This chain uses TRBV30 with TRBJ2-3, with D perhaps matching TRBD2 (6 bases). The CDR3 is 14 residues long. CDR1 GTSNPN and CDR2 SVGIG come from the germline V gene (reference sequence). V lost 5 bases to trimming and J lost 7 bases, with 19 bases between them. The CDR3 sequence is CAWGMGLFANTQYF. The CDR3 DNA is TGTGCCTGGGGCATGGGACTTTTCGCGAATACGCAGTATTTT. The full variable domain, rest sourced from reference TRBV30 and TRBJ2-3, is SQTIHQWPATLVQPVGSPLSLECTVEGTSNPNLYWYRQAAGRGLQLLFYSVGIGQISSEVPQNLSASRPQDRQFILSSKKLLLSDSGFYLCAWGMGLFANTQYFGPGTRLTVL.

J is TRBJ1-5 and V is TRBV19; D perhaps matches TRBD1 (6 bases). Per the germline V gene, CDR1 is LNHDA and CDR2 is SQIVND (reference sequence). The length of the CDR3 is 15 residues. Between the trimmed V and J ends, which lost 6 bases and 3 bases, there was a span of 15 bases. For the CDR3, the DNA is TGTGCCAGTAGCCGTTTGGCAGGGGACAATCAGCCCCAGCATTTT. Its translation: CASSRLAGDNQPQHF.

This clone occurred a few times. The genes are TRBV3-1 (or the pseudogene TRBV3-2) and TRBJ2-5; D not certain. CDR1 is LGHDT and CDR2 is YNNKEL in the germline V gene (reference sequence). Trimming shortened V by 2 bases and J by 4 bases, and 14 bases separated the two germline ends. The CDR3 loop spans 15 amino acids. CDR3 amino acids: CASSQSGPDAETQYF. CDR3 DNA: TGTGCCAGCAGCCAAAGTGGGCCAGACGCAGAGACCCAGTACTTC.

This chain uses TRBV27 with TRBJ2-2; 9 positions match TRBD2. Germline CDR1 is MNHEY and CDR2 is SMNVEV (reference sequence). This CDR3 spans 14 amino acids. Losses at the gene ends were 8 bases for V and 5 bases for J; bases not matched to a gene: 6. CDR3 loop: CASGLAGPTGELFF. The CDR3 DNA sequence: TGTGCCAGCGGCCTAGCGGGACCGACCGGGGAGCTGTTTTTT.

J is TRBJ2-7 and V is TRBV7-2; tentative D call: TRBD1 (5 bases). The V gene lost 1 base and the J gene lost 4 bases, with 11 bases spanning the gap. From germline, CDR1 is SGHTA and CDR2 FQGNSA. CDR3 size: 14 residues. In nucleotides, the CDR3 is TGTGCCAGCAGCTTAGTCCCAGGGTCGTACGAGCAGTACTTC. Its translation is CASSLVPGSYEQYF.

CDR3 sequence: CASSPRTDTGELFF. The CDR3 nucleotides read TGCGCCAGCAGCCCAAGGACAGACACCGGGGAGCTGTTTTTT. This chain uses TRBV5-1 with TRBJ2-2; a weak D match, TRBD1 (6 bases). The CDR3 runs to 14 residues. Germline CDR1 SGHRS, CDR2 YFSETQ. Trimming shortened V by 4 bases and J by 3 bases, and 10 bases separated the two germline ends.

CDR3 DNA sequence: TGTGCCAGCAGGGAGCTAGCGGGAGCTCGAACCGGGGAGCTGTTTTTT. Encoded protein: CASRELAGARTGELFF. The chain joins TRBV2 to TRBJ2-2; TRBD2 aligns across 10 bases. The CDR3 length is 16 residues. V lost 6 bases, J lost 5 bases, and 9 bases stayed unmatched. CDR1 and CDR2 from the germline V gene are SNHLY and FYNNEI.

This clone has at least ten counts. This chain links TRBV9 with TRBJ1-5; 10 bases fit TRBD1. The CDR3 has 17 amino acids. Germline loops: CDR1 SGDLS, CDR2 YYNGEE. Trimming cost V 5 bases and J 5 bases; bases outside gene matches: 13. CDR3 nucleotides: TGTGCCAGCAGGTCCTTCCGGGACAGGGGAGGGGATCAGCCCCAGCATTTT. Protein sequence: CASRSFRDRGGDQPQHF. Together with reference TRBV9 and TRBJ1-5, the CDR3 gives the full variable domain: DSGVTQTPKHLITATGQRVTLRCSPRSGDLSVYWYQQSLDQGLQFLIQYYNGEERAKGNILERFSAQQFPDLHSELNLSSLELGDSALYFCASRSFRDRGGDQPQHFGDGTRLSIL.

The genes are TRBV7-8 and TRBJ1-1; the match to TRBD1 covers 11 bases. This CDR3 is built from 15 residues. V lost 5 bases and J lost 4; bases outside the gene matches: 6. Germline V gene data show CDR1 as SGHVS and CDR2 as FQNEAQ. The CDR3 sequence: CASSPRTGGVTEAFF. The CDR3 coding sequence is TGTGCCAGCAGCCCCCGGACAGGGGGCGTCACTGAAGCTTTCTTT.

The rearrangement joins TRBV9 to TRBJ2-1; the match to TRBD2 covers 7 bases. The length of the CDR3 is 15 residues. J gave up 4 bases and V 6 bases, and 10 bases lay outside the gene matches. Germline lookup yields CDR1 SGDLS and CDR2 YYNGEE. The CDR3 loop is CASTERGQQYNEQFF. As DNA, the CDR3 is TGTGCCAGCACCGAGCGGGGCCAACAGTACAATGAGCAGTTCTTC. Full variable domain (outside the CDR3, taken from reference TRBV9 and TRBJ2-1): DSGVTQTPKHLITATGQRVTLRCSPRSGDLSVYWYQQSLDQGLQFLIQYYNGEERAKGNILERFSAQQFPDLHSELNLSSLELGDSALYFCASTERGQQYNEQFFGPGTRLTVL.

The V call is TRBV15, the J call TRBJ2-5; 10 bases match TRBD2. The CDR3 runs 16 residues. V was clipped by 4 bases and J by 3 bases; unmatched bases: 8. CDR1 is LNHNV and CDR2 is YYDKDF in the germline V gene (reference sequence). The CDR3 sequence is CATSNAAGGIKETQYF. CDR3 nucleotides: TGTGCCACCAGCAACGCAGCGGGAGGGATAAAAGAGACCCAGTACTTC.

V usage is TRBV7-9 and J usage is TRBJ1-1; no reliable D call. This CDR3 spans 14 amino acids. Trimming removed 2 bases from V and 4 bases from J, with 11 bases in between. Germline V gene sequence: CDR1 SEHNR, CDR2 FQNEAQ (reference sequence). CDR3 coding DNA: TGTGCCAGCAGCTTAAGCACAGTTGGCACTGAAGCTTTCTTT. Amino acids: CASSLSTVGTEAFF.

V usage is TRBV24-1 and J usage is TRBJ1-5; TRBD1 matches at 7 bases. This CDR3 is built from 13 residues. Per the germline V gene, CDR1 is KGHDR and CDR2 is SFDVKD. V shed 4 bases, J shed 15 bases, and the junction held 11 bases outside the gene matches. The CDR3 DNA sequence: TGTGCCACCAGTGACAACAGGGGCATGTCCCCGCATTTT. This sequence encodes CATSDNRGMSPHF.

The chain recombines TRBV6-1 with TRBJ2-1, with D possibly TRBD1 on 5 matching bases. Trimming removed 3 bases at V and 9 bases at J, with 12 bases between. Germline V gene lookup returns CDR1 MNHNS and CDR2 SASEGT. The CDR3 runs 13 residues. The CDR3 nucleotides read TGTGCCAGCAGTGAGCTGGGGCTCGGTGAGCAGTTCTTC. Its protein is CASSELGLGEQFF.

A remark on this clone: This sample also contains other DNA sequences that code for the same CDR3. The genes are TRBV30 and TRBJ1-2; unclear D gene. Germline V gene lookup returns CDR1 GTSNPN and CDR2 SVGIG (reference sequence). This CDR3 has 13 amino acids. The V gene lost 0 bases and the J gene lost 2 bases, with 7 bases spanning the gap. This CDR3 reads CAWSVTANYGYTF. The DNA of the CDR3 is TGTGCCTGGAGTGTAACAGCCAACTATGGCTACACCTTC.

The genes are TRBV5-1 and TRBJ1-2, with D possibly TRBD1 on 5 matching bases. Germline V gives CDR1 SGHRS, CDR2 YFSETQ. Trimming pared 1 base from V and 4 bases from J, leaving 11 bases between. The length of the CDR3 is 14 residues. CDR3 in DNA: TGCGCCAGCAGCTTGAGGGGTGAAAGCTATGGCTACACCTTC. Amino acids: CASSLRGESYGYTF.

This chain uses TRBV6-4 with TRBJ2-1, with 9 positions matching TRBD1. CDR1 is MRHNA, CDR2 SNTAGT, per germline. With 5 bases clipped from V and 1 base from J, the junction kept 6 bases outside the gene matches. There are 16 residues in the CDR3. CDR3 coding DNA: TGTGCCAGCAGTCCATTCGACAGGGGGTCCTACAATGAGCAGTTCTTC. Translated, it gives CASSPFDRGSYNEQFF.